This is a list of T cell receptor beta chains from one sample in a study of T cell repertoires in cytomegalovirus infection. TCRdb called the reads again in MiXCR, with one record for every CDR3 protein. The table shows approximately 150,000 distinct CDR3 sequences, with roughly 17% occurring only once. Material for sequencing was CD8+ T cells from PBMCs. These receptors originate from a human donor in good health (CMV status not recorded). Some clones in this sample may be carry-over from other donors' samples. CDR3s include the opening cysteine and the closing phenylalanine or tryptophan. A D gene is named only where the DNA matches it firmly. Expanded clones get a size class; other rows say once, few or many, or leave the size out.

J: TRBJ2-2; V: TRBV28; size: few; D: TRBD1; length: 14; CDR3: CASTTGALTGELFF; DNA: TGTGCCAGCACGACAGGGGCCCTCACCGGGGAGCTGTTTTTT
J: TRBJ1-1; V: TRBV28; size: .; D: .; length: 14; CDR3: CASSSEGWNTEAFF; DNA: TGTGCCAGCAGTTCAGAGGGGTGGAACACTGAAGCTTTCTTT
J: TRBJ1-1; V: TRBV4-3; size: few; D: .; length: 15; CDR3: CASSASSGLNTEAFF; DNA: TGCGCCAGCAGCGCAAGTAGTGGTCTGAACACTGAAGCTTTCTTT
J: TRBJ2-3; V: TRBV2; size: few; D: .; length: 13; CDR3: CASRLRATDTQYF; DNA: TGTGCCAGCAGGTTGCGGGCAACAGATACGCAGTATTTT
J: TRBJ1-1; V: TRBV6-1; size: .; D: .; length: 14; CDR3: CASSSRTDMTEAFF; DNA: TGTGCCAGCAGTTCCAGGACAGATATGACTGAAGCTTTCTTT
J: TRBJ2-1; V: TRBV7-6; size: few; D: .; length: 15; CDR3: CASSLSQPPKNEQFF; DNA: TGTGCCAGCAGCTTATCCCAGCCCCCGAAGAATGAGCAGTTCTTC
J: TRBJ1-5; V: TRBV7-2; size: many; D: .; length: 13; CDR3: CASSTRNNQPQHF; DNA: TGTGCCAGCAGCACAAGAAACAATCAGCCCCAGCATTTT
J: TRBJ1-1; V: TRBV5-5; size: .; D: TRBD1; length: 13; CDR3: CASSFTGATEAFF; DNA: TGTGCCAGCAGCTTTACAGGGGCCACTGAAGCTTTCTTT
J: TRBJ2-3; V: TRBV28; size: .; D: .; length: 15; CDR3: CASSLGGSPTDTQYF; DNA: TGTGCCAGCAGTTTAGGGGGAAGCCCCACAGATACGCAGTATTTT
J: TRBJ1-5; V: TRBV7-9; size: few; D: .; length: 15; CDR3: CASSSTQGGNQPQHF; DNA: TGTGCCAGCAGCTCCACCCAGGGAGGCAATCAGCCCCAGCATTTT
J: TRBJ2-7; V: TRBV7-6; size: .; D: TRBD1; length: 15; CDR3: CASSPRTGGKVEQYF; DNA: TGTGCCAGCAGCCCGCGGACAGGGGGCAAAGTCGAGCAGTACTTC
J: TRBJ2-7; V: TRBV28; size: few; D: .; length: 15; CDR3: CASSGEQVGSYEQYF; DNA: TGTGCCAGCAGCGGGGAGCAGGTAGGGTCCTACGAGCAGTACTTC
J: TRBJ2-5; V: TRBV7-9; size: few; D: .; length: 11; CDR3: CASTIQETQYF; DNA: TGTGCCAGCACCATCCAAGAGACCCAGTACTTC
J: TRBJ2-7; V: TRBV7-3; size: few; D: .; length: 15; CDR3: CASSQSTGRAYEQYF; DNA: TGTGCCAGCAGCCAGTCTACAGGGCGAGCCTACGAGCAGTACTTC
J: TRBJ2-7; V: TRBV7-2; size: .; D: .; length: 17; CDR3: CASSLATNRAPFYEQYF; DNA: TGTGCCAGCAGCTTAGCAACCAACAGGGCCCCGTTCTACGAGCAGTACTTC
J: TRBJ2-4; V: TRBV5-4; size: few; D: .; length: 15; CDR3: CASSFKREAKNIQYF; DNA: TGTGCCAGCAGCTTTAAGAGGGAAGCCAAAAACATTCAGTACTTC
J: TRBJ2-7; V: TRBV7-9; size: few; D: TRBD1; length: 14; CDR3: CASSFPKGAHEQYF; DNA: TGTGCCAGCAGTTTCCCGAAGGGGGCGCATGAGCAGTACTTC
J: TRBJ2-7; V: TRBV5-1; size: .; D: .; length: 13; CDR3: CASSPSTDYEQYF; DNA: TGCGCCAGCAGCCCTTCGACGGACTACGAGCAGTACTTC
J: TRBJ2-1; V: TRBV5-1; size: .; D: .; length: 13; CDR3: CASSPRDFGEQFF; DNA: TGCGCCAGCAGCCCCCGGGACTTTGGGGAGCAGTTCTTC
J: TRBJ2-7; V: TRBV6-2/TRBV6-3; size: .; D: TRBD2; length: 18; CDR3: CASTGTGTSGRNSYEQYF; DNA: TGTGCCAGCACCGGGACCGGGACTAGCGGGAGGAACTCCTACGAGCAGTACTTC
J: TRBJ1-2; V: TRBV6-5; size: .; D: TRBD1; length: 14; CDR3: CARRDRGAIYGYTF; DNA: TGTGCCCGCAGAGACAGGGGCGCCATCTATGGCTACACCTTC
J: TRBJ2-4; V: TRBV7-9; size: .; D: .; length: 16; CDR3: CASSWTGEEAKNIQYF; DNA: TGTGCCAGCAGCTGGACGGGAGAGGAAGCCAAAAACATTCAGTACTTC
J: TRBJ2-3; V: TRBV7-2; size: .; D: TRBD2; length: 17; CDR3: CASSLVIAGGSTDTQYF; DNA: TGTGCCAGCAGCTTAGTAATAGCGGGAGGGAGCACAGATACGCAGTATTTT
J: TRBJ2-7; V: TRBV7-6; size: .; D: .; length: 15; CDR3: CASSLGGLGSYEQYF; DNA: TGTGCCAGCAGCCTCGGTGGGTTGGGGTCCTACGAGCAGTACTTC
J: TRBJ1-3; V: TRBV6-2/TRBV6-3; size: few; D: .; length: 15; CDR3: CASSYSAEIRNTIYF; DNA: TGTGCCAGCAGTTACTCGGCGGAAATCCGAAACACCATATATTTT
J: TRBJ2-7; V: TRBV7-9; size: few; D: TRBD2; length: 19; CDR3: CASSPHRASGATRAYEQYF; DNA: TGTGCCAGCAGCCCCCATAGGGCTAGCGGGGCTACGAGGGCCTACGAGCAGTACTTC
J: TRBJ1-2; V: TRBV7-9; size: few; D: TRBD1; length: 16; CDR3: CASSFAGQGLFRGYTF; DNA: TGTGCCAGCAGCTTCGCGGGACAGGGGTTATTTCGGGGCTACACCTTC
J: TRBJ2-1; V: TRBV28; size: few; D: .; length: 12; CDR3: CASSSSGDEQFF; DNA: TGTGCCAGCAGTTCGTCGGGGGATGAGCAGTTCTTC
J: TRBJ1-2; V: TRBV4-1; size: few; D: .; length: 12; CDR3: CASSQGGNGYTF; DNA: TGCGCCAGCAGCCAAGGGGGGAATGGCTACACCTTC